These 9 T cell receptor beta chains came from one sample sequenced in a study of blood T cell repertoires in COVID-19. Assay: immunoSEQ multiplex PCR; the TCRdb copy retains only in-frame clones and omits some. The data contain under 450,000 clones, 86% of them singletons. Sequenced material: peripheral blood. These receptor sequences come from a woman aged 55 to 70 with COVID-19, enrolled during active disease.

The V call is TRBV9, the J call TRBJ1-5; 12 bases align to TRBD1. V shed 1 base and J 4 bases; nucleotides not matched to a gene: 9. The CDR3 loop spans 18 amino acids. The germline gives CDR1 SGDLS, CDR2 YYNGEE. CDR3 sequence: CASSVRDRGRMINQPQHF. CDR3 in DNA: TGTGCCAGCAGCGTAAGGGACAGGGGGCGAATGATAAATCAGCCCCAGCATTTT. The whole variable domain, remainder taken from reference TRBV9 and TRBJ1-5, is DSGVTQTPKHLITATGQRVTLRCSPRSGDLSVYWYQQSLDQGLQFLIQYYNGEERAKGNILERFSAQQFPDLHSELNLSSLELGDSALYFCASSVRDRGRMINQPQHFGDGTRLSIL.

The CDR3 loop is CASSVLQGAGGQPQHF. The DNA for the CDR3 is TGTGCCAGTAGTGTACTACAGGGGGCAGGGGGGCAGCCCCAGCATTTT. V is TRBV19 and J is TRBJ1-5, with 9 bases identical to TRBD1. Germline CDR1 and CDR2: LNHDA and SQIVND (reference sequence). Trimming removed 5 bases from V and 7 bases from J; junction bases left unmatched: 12. This CDR3 region has 16 residues.

V and J are TRBV9 and TRBJ1-1; D not certain. V shed 5 bases and J shed 10 bases, with 21 bases lying between them. CDR3 length equals 14 residues. From germline, CDR1 is SGDLS and CDR2 YYNGEE. The CDR3 sequence: CASRPLQSPSGAFF. CDR3 nucleotide sequence: TGTGCCAGCAGACCTCTCCAGAGTCCGTCAGGAGCTTTCTTT. Drawing the rest from reference TRBV9 and TRBJ1-1, the complete variable domain is DSGVTQTPKHLITATGQRVTLRCSPRSGDLSVYWYQQSLDQGLQFLIQYYNGEERAKGNILERFSAQQFPDLHSELNLSSLELGDSALYFCASRPLQSPSGAFFGQGTRLTVV.

The rearrangement uses TRBV7-2 and TRBJ2-7, with 8 nucleotides matching TRBD1. This CDR3 region has 15 residues. With 5 bases clipped from V and 4 bases from J, the junction kept 10 bases outside the gene matches. The germline V gene encodes CDR1 SGHTA and CDR2 FQGNSA. CDR3 residues: CASSPSAGTGYEQYF. Written as DNA, the CDR3 is TGTGCCAGCAGCCCCTCCGCCGGGACAGGTTACGAGCAGTACTTC.

The rearrangement joins TRBV5-1 to TRBJ2-3; 11 bases line up with TRBD2. The CDR3 totals 17 residues. V was clipped by 0 bases and J by 4 bases; unmatched bases: 7. Germline V gene sequence: CDR1 SGHRS, CDR2 YFSETQ. CDR3 sequence (DNA): TGCGCCAGCAGCTTGGATACTAGCGGGGGAGGCGCAGATACGCAGTATTTT. This gives the protein CASSLDTSGGGADTQYF.

This rearrangement joins TRBV10-2 to TRBJ1-1, with a tentative D call TRBD1 (5 bases). The V end was cut by 4 bases, the J end by 5 bases, with 14 bases between. Germline V gene sequence: CDR1 WSHSY, CDR2 SAAADI. This CDR3 spans 14 amino acids. The CDR3: CASSVSGGGTEAFF. The CDR3 nucleotides are TGCGCCAGCAGTGTCTCGGGGGGAGGGACTGAAGCTTTCTTT.

The chain links TRBV24-1 to TRBJ1-5, with 7 bases identical to TRBD1. V was clipped by 1 base and J by 0 bases; unmatched bases: 5. Germline V gene data show CDR1 as KGHDR and CDR2 as SFDVKD. The CDR3 extends over 17 amino acids. The CDR3 sequence is CATSDFGTEDSNQPQHF. The CDR3 DNA is TGTGCCACCAGTGATTTCGGGACAGAGGATAGCAATCAGCCCCAGCATTTT.

The rearrangement uses TRBV6-2 or TRBV6-3 and TRBJ1-5; TRBD1 might be the D (5 bases). With 0 bases removed from V and 1 base from J, the gap between germline ends came to 13 bases. This CDR3 spans 17 amino acids. The germline V gene has CDR1 MNHEY and CDR2 SVGEGT. In DNA, the CDR3 is TGTGCCAGCAGTTACTCAGGGGTACGACGGAGCAATCAGCCCCAGCATTTT. It is translated as CASSYSGVRRSNQPQHF.

A single count supports this clone. The chain is built from TRBV11-2 and TRBJ2-7; perhaps TRBD2 as D (7 bases). CDR3 length: 13 residues. Germline lookup yields CDR1 SGHAT and CDR2 FQNNGV. The V end lost 4 bases, the J end lost 3 bases, and 10 bases lay between the germline ends. The CDR3 loop reads CASSWGGYYEQYF. CDR3 in DNA: TGTGCCAGCAGCTGGGGGGGCTACTACGAGCAGTACTTC.